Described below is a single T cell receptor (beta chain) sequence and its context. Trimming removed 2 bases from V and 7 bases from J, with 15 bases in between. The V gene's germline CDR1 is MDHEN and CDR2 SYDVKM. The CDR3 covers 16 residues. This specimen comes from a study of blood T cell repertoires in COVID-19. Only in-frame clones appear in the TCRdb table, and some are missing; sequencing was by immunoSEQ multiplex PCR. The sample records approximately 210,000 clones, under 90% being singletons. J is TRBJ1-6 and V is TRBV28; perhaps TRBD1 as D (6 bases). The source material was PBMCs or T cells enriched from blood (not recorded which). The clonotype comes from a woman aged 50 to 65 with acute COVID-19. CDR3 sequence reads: CASSLGGGGRNSPLHF. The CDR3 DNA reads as TGTGCCAGCAGTTTAGGGGGAGGGGGGCGGAATTCACCCCTCCACTTT.